This is a list of T cell receptor beta chains from one sample in a study of response to subunit inactivated influenza vaccine. Using its own MiXCR run on the RT-PCR reads, TCRdb lists one record per CDR3 protein. The table shows around 480,000 distinct CDR3 sequences, with approximately 17% occurring only once. Sequenced material: CD4+ T cells sorted from PBMCs, taken about 24 months after vaccination. The origin of the receptors is a man aged 50 to 69 who received an inactivated influenza vaccine. Each CDR3 is given with its conserved first and last residue. The D gene is left open where the match is weak. Some rows mark clone size as missing; the rest say once, few, many or name a class of expanded clone.

d_call: TRBD1
j_call: TRBJ2-7
v_call: TRBV5-5
clone_size: few
cdr3_aa: CASSLVGDREQYF
cdr3_nt: TGTGCCAGCAGCTTGGTAGGGGACAGGGAGCAGTACTTC

d_call: TRBD1
j_call: TRBJ2-2
v_call: TRBV30
clone_size: -
cdr3_aa: CAWKWTGAGGELFF
cdr3_nt: TGTGCCTGGAAGTGGACAGGGGCGGGCGGGGAGCTGTTTTTT

d_call: -
j_call: TRBJ2-7
v_call: TRBV6-5
clone_size: -
cdr3_aa: CASSYEGQGTGYEQYF
cdr3_nt: TGTGCCAGCAGTTACGAAGGTCAGGGAACGGGATACGAGCAGTACTTC

d_call: TRBD2
j_call: TRBJ2-7
v_call: TRBV4-1
clone_size: few
cdr3_aa: CASSQDGGGFYEQYF
cdr3_nt: TGCGCCAGCAGCCAAGATGGCGGGGGGTTCTACGAGCAGTACTTC

d_call: TRBD2
j_call: TRBJ2-3
v_call: TRBV20-1
clone_size: few
cdr3_aa: CSATGTSGGPYTQYF
cdr3_nt: TGCAGTGCAACCGGGACTAGCGGGGGTCCATATACGCAGTATTTT

d_call: TRBD2
j_call: TRBJ2-7
v_call: TRBV5-1
clone_size: few
cdr3_aa: CASSQTLAGVDEQYF
cdr3_nt: TGCGCCAGCAGCCAAACTCTAGCGGGAGTGGACGAGCAGTACTTC

d_call: TRBD1
j_call: TRBJ1-2
v_call: TRBV6-1
clone_size: -
cdr3_aa: CASSPRTGTYGYTF
cdr3_nt: TGTGCCAGCAGCCCTCGGACAGGTACCTATGGCTACACCTTC

d_call: -
j_call: TRBJ2-2
v_call: TRBV5-5
clone_size: -
cdr3_aa: CASSPAETVTGELFF
cdr3_nt: TGTGCCAGCAGCCCAGCGGAGACAGTCACCGGGGAGCTGTTTTTT

d_call: TRBD2
j_call: TRBJ2-3
v_call: TRBV13
clone_size: few
cdr3_aa: CASSSGLAGGSDTQYF
cdr3_nt: TGTGCCAGCAGTTCCGGACTAGCGGGAGGGTCAGATACGCAGTATTTT

d_call: -
j_call: TRBJ2-7
v_call: TRBV7-2
clone_size: few
cdr3_aa: CASSTRPGRRSYEQYF
cdr3_nt: TGTGCCAGCAGCACTCGCCCGGGACGCCGCTCCTACGAGCAGTACTTC

d_call: -
j_call: TRBJ2-3
v_call: TRBV4-2
clone_size: -
cdr3_aa: CASSQESGEDTQYF
cdr3_nt: TGTGCCAGCAGCCAAGAATCAGGGGAGGATACGCAGTATTTT

d_call: -
j_call: TRBJ1-1
v_call: TRBV10-3
clone_size: -
cdr3_aa: CAISESWGSEAFF
cdr3_nt: TGTGCCATCAGTGAGTCTTGGGGCTCTGAAGCTTTCTTT

d_call: TRBD1
j_call: TRBJ2-1
v_call: TRBV7-2
clone_size: -
cdr3_aa: CASSSVRGLNEQFF
cdr3_nt: TGTGCCAGCAGCTCGGTTAGGGGGCTCAATGAGCAGTTCTTC

d_call: TRBD2
j_call: TRBJ2-1
v_call: TRBV24-1
clone_size: few
cdr3_aa: CATSDPHGGTSGNNEQFF
cdr3_nt: TGTGCCACCAGTGATCCCCATGGGGGCACTAGCGGAAACAATGAGCAGTTCTTC

d_call: -
j_call: TRBJ2-7
v_call: TRBV6-1
clone_size: -
cdr3_aa: CASSPHGTGSSYEQYF
cdr3_nt: TGTGCCAGCAGCCCGCATGGGACGGGCAGCTCCTACGAGCAGTACTTC

d_call: TRBD1
j_call: TRBJ2-2
v_call: TRBV18
clone_size: -
cdr3_aa: CASSPEAGQVSGELFF
cdr3_nt: TGTGCCAGCTCACCGGAAGCAGGACAGGTCTCCGGGGAGCTGTTTTTT

d_call: -
j_call: TRBJ2-1
v_call: TRBV12-3/TRBV12-4
clone_size: many
cdr3_aa: CASRPGRKSNEQFF
cdr3_nt: TGTGCCAGCAGACCGGGACGGAAGAGCAATGAGCAGTTCTTC

d_call: TRBD2
j_call: TRBJ2-3
v_call: TRBV5-1
clone_size: -
cdr3_aa: CASSASGSLDTQYF
cdr3_nt: TGCGCCAGCAGCGCTAGCGGGAGTTTAGATACGCAGTATTTT

d_call: -
j_call: TRBJ1-6
v_call: TRBV20-1
clone_size: -
cdr3_aa: CSARDLQSSYNSPLHF
cdr3_nt: TGCAGTGCTAGAGATCTCCAGAGCTCCTATAATTCACCCCTCCACTTT

d_call: -
j_call: TRBJ1-6
v_call: TRBV19
clone_size: few
cdr3_aa: CASSMWDSPLHF
cdr3_nt: TGTGCCAGTAGTATGTGGGATTCACCCCTCCACTTT

d_call: -
j_call: TRBJ2-3
v_call: TRBV20-1
clone_size: once
cdr3_aa: CSARAPPQNRQTGNTDTQYF
cdr3_nt: TGCAGTGCTAGAGCACCCCCCCAAAATCGACAGACCGGCAATACAGATACGCAGTATTTT

d_call: TRBD2
j_call: TRBJ2-1
v_call: TRBV6-5
clone_size: few
cdr3_aa: CASSSLSSGRRDEQFF
cdr3_nt: TGTGCCAGCAGTTCTCTCTCTAGCGGGAGGAGAGATGAGCAGTTCTTC

d_call: -
j_call: TRBJ1-4
v_call: TRBV7-9
clone_size: -
cdr3_aa: CASSPGQRLNEKLFF
cdr3_nt: TGTGCCAGCAGCCCCGGACAGAGATTAAATGAAAAACTGTTTTTT

d_call: -
j_call: TRBJ2-5
v_call: TRBV3-1
clone_size: -
cdr3_aa: CASSQAAGSSETQYF
cdr3_nt: TGTGCCAGCAGCCAGGCGGCGGGCTCGTCAGAGACCCAGTACTTC

d_call: TRBD1
j_call: TRBJ2-7
v_call: TRBV6-4
clone_size: -
cdr3_aa: CASSPGQGKALSAGRSYEQYF
cdr3_nt: TGTGCCAGCAGCCCAGGACAGGGAAAAGCTCTTTCGGCGGGACGATCCTACGAGCAGTACTTC

d_call: -
j_call: TRBJ2-7
v_call: TRBV28
clone_size: -
cdr3_aa: CASRGRGRGYEQYF
cdr3_nt: TGTGCCAGCAGAGGTCGGGGCCGGGGCTACGAGCAGTACTTC

d_call: -
j_call: TRBJ1-2
v_call: TRBV11-2
clone_size: -
cdr3_aa: CASSLESRGYTF
cdr3_nt: TGTGCCAGCAGCTTAGAGAGCCGGGGCTACACCTTC

d_call: -
j_call: TRBJ1-6
v_call: TRBV7-9
clone_size: few
cdr3_aa: CASSFGGGSNSPLHF
cdr3_nt: TGTGCCAGCAGCTTTGGAGGAGGGTCGAATTCACCCCTCCACTTT

d_call: -
j_call: TRBJ2-2
v_call: TRBV4-3
clone_size: many
cdr3_aa: CASSQDNRPTGELFF
cdr3_nt: TGCGCCAGCAGCCAAGATAACAGACCCACCGGGGAGCTGTTTTTT

d_call: -
j_call: TRBJ1-1
v_call: TRBV12-3/TRBV12-4
clone_size: -
cdr3_aa: CASRKSGNHKDGNLGEAFF
cdr3_nt: TGTGCCAGCAGAAAATCCGGGAACCATAAGGACGGGAATCTAGGTGAAGCTTTCTTT

d_call: TRBD1
j_call: TRBJ1-2
v_call: TRBV10-3
clone_size: few
cdr3_aa: CAISGTGDYGYTF
cdr3_nt: TGTGCCATCAGTGGGACAGGAGACTATGGCTACACCTTC

d_call: TRBD1
j_call: TRBJ1-1
v_call: TRBV5-1
clone_size: -
cdr3_aa: CASSLKGQGDTEAFF
cdr3_nt: TGCGCCAGCAGCTTGAAGGGACAGGGCGACACTGAAGCTTTCTTT

d_call: TRBD1
j_call: TRBJ1-1
v_call: TRBV5-1
clone_size: few
cdr3_aa: CASSGDRENTEAFF
cdr3_nt: TGCGCCAGCAGCGGGGACAGGGAGAACACTGAAGCTTTCTTT

d_call: TRBD1
j_call: TRBJ1-1
v_call: TRBV5-1
clone_size: few
cdr3_aa: CASSLDRQGQAFF
cdr3_nt: TGCGCCAGCAGCTTGGACCGACAGGGCCAAGCTTTCTTT

d_call: -
j_call: TRBJ1-3
v_call: TRBV12-3/TRBV12-4
clone_size: few
cdr3_aa: CASSFNAYTIYF
cdr3_nt: TGTGCCAGCAGTTTTAACGCTTACACCATATATTTT

d_call: TRBD1
j_call: TRBJ1-2
v_call: TRBV7-8
clone_size: -
cdr3_aa: CASSLGLWQGDGYTF
cdr3_nt: TGTGCCAGCAGCTTAGGCTTGTGGCAGGGGGATGGCTACACCTTC

d_call: -
j_call: TRBJ2-7
v_call: TRBV4-3
clone_size: many
cdr3_aa: CASSGTTGDEQYF
cdr3_nt: TGCGCCAGCTCGGGAACCACGGGGGACGAGCAGTACTTC

d_call: TRBD1
j_call: TRBJ1-5
v_call: TRBV18
clone_size: -
cdr3_aa: CASSPRGTADQPQHF
cdr3_nt: TGTGCCAGCTCACCACGTGGGACAGCTGATCAGCCCCAGCATTTT